This T cell receptor beta chain was recorded in a study of blood T cell repertoires in COVID-19. Study-wide context: Italy, Spain and the United States were the sources of the convalescent and acute COVID-19 samples. In each case, the material was cDNA or gDNA derived from T cells, B-cell-depleted T cells, or PBMCs.

Participants' reported clinical history set cohort assignment. In the authors' methods: Reference gene primer amplification yielded estimated nucleated cell counts. The assay was immunoSEQ multiplex PCR, and TCRdb's table has in-frame clones only and misses some. That table gives V, J and clone size, and the DNA gave D and trimming. Of approximately 300,000 clones in the sample, more than 85% are singletons; the top ten hold about 18%. A single count supports this clone. V lost 5 bases and J lost 0; bases outside the gene matches: 7. CDR1 and CDR2 from the germline V gene are MNHEY and SMNVEV (reference sequence). The CDR3 length is 16 residues.

Sequencing used PBMCs or T cells enriched from blood (not recorded which). The sequence derives from a woman aged 25-40 years who had recovered from COVID-19. V and J are TRBV27 and TRBJ2-4, with 7 bases matching TRBD1. The CDR3 DNA sequence: TGTGCCAGCAGTCTCAATGGACAGGTAGCCAAAAACATTCAGTACTTC. Its translation: CASSLNGQVAKNIQYF.